The T cell receptor beta chain described here comes from a study of blood T cell repertoires in COVID-19. About the study: Spain, Italy and the United States supplied samples that represented acute and convalescent COVID-19. T cells, B-cell-depleted T cells, or PBMCs supplied cDNA or gDNA.

Original handling: Reference gene primer amplification gave nucleated cell count estimates. Assay: immunoSEQ multiplex PCR; the TCRdb copy retains only in-frame clones and omits some. V and J calls and clone size follow that table, whereas D and trimming were derived from the DNA. Among about 290,000 clones, roughly 90% were seen once, and the ten largest hold roughly 10%. This clone was recorded only once. The specimen was peripheral blood. This receptor was obtained from a woman in her 30s with COVID-19, enrolled during active disease.

The CDR3, as DNA: TGCGCCAGCAGCAACGGACAGGGGAGCAATCAGCCCCAGCATTTT. It codes for CASSNGQGSNQPQHF. The chain has TRBV5-1 and TRBJ1-5; 9 bases fit TRBD1. J was trimmed by 1 base and V by 4 bases; bases with no gene match: 3. Germline V CDR1 and CDR2: SGHRS, YFSETQ. This CDR3 is 15 amino acids long.